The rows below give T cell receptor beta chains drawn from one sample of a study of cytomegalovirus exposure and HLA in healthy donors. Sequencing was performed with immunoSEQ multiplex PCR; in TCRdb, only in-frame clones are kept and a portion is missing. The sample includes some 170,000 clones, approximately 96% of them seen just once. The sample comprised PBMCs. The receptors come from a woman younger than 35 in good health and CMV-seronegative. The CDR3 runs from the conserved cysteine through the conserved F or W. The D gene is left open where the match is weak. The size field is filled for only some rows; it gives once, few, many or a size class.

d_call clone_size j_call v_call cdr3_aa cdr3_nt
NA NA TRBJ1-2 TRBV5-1 CASSLEGAGGYTF TGCGCCAGCAGCTTGGAAGGGGCCGGAGGCTACACCTTC
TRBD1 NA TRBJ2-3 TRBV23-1 CASGLGQATTDTQYF TGCGCCAGCGGCTTAGGACAGGCGACCACAGATACGCAGTATTTT
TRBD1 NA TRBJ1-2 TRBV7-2 CASSSIMGTGEGYTF TGTGCCAGCAGCTCCATAATGGGAACAGGGGAGGGCTACACCTTC
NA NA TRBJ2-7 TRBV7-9 CASSPSTGGGSYEQYF TGTGCCAGCAGCCCCTCGACAGGTGGCGGCTCCTACGAGCAGTACTTC
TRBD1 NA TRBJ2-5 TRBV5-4 CASSRDRGLGETQYF TGTGCCAGCAGCCGGGACAGGGGGCTGGGGGAGACCCAGTACTTC
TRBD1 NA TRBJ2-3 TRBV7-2 CASSLDRGDTQYF TGTGCCAGCAGCTTAGACAGGGGCGATACGCAGTATTTT
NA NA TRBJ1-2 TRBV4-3 CASSQEMAVAGYTF TGCGCCAGCAGCCAAGAAATGGCAGTCGCTGGCTACACCTTC
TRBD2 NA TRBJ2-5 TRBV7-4 CASREGLAGENQETQYF TGTGCCAGCAGAGAAGGACTAGCGGGGGAAAACCAAGAGACCCAGTACTTC
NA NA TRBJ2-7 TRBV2 CASSDLGGEQYF TGTGCCAGCAGTGACTTGGGAGGCGAGCAGTACTTC
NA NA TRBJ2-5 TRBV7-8 CASSPYGETQYF TGTGCCAGCAGCCCTTACGGGGAGACCCAGTACTTC
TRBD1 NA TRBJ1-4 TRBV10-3 CAIGTGLNEKLFF TGTGCCATCGGGACAGGGCTTAATGAAAAACTGTTTTTT
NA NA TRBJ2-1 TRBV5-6 CASSSATGISYNEQFF TGTGCCAGCAGTTCCGCCACGGGGATCTCCTACAATGAGCAGTTCTTC
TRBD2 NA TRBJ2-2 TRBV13 CASSRRLAGDTGELFF TGTGCCAGCAGCCGAAGACTAGCGGGGGACACCGGGGAGCTGTTTTTT
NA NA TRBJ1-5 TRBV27 CASSLSYSRNQPQHF TGTGCCAGCAGTTTATCGTACAGCCGCAATCAGCCCCAGCATTTT
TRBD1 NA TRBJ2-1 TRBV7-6 CASSWDPPGQGGEQFF TGTGCCAGCAGCTGGGACCCCCCGGGACAGGGTGGTGAGCAGTTCTTC
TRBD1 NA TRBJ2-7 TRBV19 CASSTTGTAYTYEQYF TGTGCCAGTAGTACGACCGGGACAGCTTATACCTACGAGCAGTACTTC
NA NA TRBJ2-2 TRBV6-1 CASTSGDSTGELFF TGTGCCAGCACTTCCGGGGATAGTACCGGGGAGCTGTTTTTT
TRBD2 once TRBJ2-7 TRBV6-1 CASSDSASGSYEQYF TGTGCCAGCAGTGACTCGGCTAGCGGCTCCTACGAGCAGTACTTC
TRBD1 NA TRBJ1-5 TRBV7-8 CASSLEGQGSDQPQHF TGTGCCAGCAGCTTAGAGGGACAGGGGTCCGATCAGCCCCAGCATTTT
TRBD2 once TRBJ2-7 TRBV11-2 CASSLGAVASGTPSYEQYF TGTGCCAGCAGCTTAGGGGCCGTGGCTAGCGGGACCCCTTCCTACGAGCAGTACTTC
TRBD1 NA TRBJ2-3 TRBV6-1 CASYFTGALTDTQYF TGTGCCAGCTACTTTACAGGGGCCCTCACAGATACGCAGTATTTT
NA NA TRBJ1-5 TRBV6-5 CASSSAWNQPQHF TGTGCCAGCAGTTCCGCGTGGAATCAGCCCCAGCATTTT
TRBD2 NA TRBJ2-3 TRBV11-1 CASSQGTTSTDTQYF TGTGCCAGCAGCCAAGGGACTACCAGCACAGATACGCAGTATTTT
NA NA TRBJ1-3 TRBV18 CASSPRQQVSGNTIYF TGTGCCAGCTCACCCCGACAGCAGGTCTCTGGAAACACCATATATTTT
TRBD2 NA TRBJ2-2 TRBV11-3 CASSTRLAGSTGELFF TGTGCCAGCAGCACCAGACTAGCGGGGAGTACCGGGGAGCTGTTTTTT
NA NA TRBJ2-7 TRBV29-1 CSVEGAGEQYF TGCAGCGTTGAAGGGGCCGGCGAGCAGTACTTC
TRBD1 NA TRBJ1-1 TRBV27 CASSLRDRPTEAFF TGTGCCAGCAGTTTACGGGACAGGCCCACTGAAGCTTTCTTT
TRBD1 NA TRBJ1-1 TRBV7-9 CASSLVGQGASGAEAFF TGTGCCAGCAGCTTAGTCGGGCAGGGGGCGAGTGGGGCTGAAGCTTTCTTT
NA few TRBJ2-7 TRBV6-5 CASSYSGGQQYF TGTGCCAGCAGTTACTCGGGGGGTCAGCAGTACTTC
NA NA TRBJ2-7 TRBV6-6 CASSYSNQGTYEQYF TGTGCCAGCAGTTACTCGAATCAGGGAACCTACGAGCAGTACTTC
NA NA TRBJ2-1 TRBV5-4 CASSLASSYNEQFF TGTGCCAGCAGCTTAGCATCCTCCTACAATGAGCAGTTCTTC
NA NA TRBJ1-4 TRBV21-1 CASICGRGREKLFF TGTGCCAGCATCTGTGGCAGGGGGAGAGAAAAACTGTTTTTT
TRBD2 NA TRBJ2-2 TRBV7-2 CASSLIVHSGGAGELFF TGTGCCAGCAGCTTAATAGTACATAGCGGGGGGGCCGGGGAGCTGTTTTTT
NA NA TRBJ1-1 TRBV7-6 CASSLERTEEAFF TGTGCCAGCAGCTTAGAACGGACAGAAGAAGCTTTCTTT
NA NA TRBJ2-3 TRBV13 CASSFSSTDTQYF TGTGCCAGCAGCTTTTCTAGCACAGATACGCAGTATTTT
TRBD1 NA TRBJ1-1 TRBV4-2 CASSQVGGQGGWLNTEAFF TGTGCCAGCAGCCAAGTTGGGGGACAGGGGGGATGGTTGAACACTGAAGCTTTCTTT
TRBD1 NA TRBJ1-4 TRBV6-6 CASSTGQVATNEKLFF TGTGCCAGCAGTACGGGACAGGTTGCAACTAATGAAAAACTGTTTTTT
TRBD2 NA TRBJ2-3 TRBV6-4 CASSDLAGSTDTQYF TGTGCCAGCAGTGACCTAGCGGGGAGCACAGATACGCAGTATTTT
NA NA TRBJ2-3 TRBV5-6 CASSSSVPADTQYF TGTGCCAGCAGTTCTAGCGTTCCTGCAGATACGCAGTATTTT
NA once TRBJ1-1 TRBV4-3 CASSPAGPVGTEAFF TGCGCCAGCAGCCCCGCGGGTCCTGTGGGCACTGAAGCTTTCTTT
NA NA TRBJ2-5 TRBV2 CASRAIQETQYF TGTGCCAGCAGAGCGATCCAAGAGACCCAGTACTTC
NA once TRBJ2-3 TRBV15 CATSRDRSGIVTDTQYF TGTGCCACCAGCAGAGATCGGTCAGGGATCGTCACAGATACGCAGTATTTT
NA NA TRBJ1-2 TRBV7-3 CASSLDPSGGYTF TGTGCCAGCAGCTTAGACCCTTCCGGGGGCTACACCTTC
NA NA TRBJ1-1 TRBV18 CASSLELLNTEAFF TGTGCCAGCTCACTGGAACTACTGAACACTGAAGCTTTCTTT
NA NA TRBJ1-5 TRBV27 CASSLRNLANQPQHF TGTGCCAGCAGTTTGCGAAACCTCGCCAATCAGCCCCAGCATTTT
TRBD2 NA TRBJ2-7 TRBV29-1 CSVTGLAGGYEQYF TGCAGCGTCACGGGCCTAGCGGGGGGCTACGAGCAGTACTTC
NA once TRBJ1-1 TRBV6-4 CASSFTGTTEAFF TGTGCCAGCAGTTTTACAGGGACAACTGAAGCTTTCTTT
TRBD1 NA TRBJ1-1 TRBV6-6 CASSSGQLNTEAFF TGTGCCAGCAGTTCGGGACAGTTGAACACTGAAGCTTTCTTT
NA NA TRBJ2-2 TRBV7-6 CASSLVRYTGELFF TGTGCCAGCAGCTTAGTGCGTTACACCGGGGAGCTGTTTTTT
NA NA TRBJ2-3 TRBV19 CASSMWQAGTDTQYF TGTGCCAGTAGTATGTGGCAGGCCGGAACAGATACGCAGTATTTT
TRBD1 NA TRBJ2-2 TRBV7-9 CASSSPGTEEGSPGELFF TGTGCCAGCAGCTCGCCCGGGACAGAAGAAGGTAGCCCCGGGGAGCTGTTTTTT
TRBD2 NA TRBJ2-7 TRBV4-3 CASSQVFASGAVEQYF TGCGCCAGCAGCCAAGTTTTCGCTAGCGGGGCTGTCGAGCAGTACTTC
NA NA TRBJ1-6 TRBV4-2 CASSQGAEQKTFSPLHF TGTGCCAGCAGCCAGGGAGCGGAACAGAAAACCTTTTCACCCCTCCACTTT
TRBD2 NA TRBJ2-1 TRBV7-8 CASSRRLAGGRNEQFF TGTGCCAGCAGCCGCAGACTAGCGGGGGGCCGAAATGAGCAGTTCTTC
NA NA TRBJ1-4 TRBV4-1 CASSHRRAGREMYSNEKLFF TGCGCCAGCAGCCATCGAAGGGCTGGCAGGGAAATGTACTCTAATGAAAAACTGTTTTTT
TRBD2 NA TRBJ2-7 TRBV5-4 CASSPPGGGVYEQYF TGTGCCAGCAGCCCGCCGGGCGGGGGGGTCTACGAGCAGTACTTC
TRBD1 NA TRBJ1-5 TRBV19 CASSDRGIRNQPQHF TGTGCCAGCAGTGACAGGGGAATAAGGAATCAGCCCCAGCATTTT
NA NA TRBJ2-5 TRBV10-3 CAISGEALETQYF TGTGCCATCAGTGGTGAAGCATTAGAGACCCAGTACTTC
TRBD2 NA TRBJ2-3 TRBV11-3 CASSAGEITDTQYF TGTGCCAGCAGCGCGGGGGAGATCACAGATACGCAGTATTTT
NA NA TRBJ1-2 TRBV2 CASTAGNSGYGYTF TGTGCCAGCACCGCAGGTAACAGTGGCTATGGCTACACCTTC